The sequence of this T cell receptor (beta chain) was determined in a study of T cell responses to AZD1222 COVID-19 vaccine. The protocol was immunoSEQ multiplex PCR, while the TCRdb copy is restricted to in-frame clones and leaves out a portion. Of 150,000 to 250,000 clones in the sample, more than 85% were seen once. In regard to this clone: Its antigen is unknown.

Whether given at about 4 or about 12 weeks, second doses were pooled. Findings of the study overall: The reported proportion of spike-specific TCRs targeting unmutated variant regions was nearly half. Donors skewed white British and female; clonal diversity was possibly underestimated. After two AZD1222 doses, spike-specific TCR breadth and depth rose versus day 0.

The receptor was isolated from an adult who received the AZD1222 COVID-19 vaccine. Sequenced material: peripheral blood, taken 28 days after the second AZD1222 dose.

The CDR3 nucleotides are TGTGCCAGCAGCTTAAAGCTAGCGGGAGGGCGGTCGGACAATGAGCAGTTCTTC. Amino acid sequence: CASSLKLAGGRSDNEQFF. The chain employs TRBV7-6 and TRBJ2-1, with 12 bases that match TRBD2. CDR3 length: 18 amino acids. CDR1 and CDR2 from the germline V gene are SGHVS and FNYEAQ. Unmatched junction bases numbered 10, after V lost 2 bases and J lost 5 bases.